Included here is one T cell receptor beta chain sequence, with context. Its antigen is currently unknown. This sample was taken from a study of spatial heterogeneity in lung cancer. Points from the study as a whole: The number of expanded tumor alpha and beta chains correlated with mutation number.

Individual TCR cDNA molecules each bore their own unique molecular identifier. TCRdb re-derived calls from the 5' RACE reads in MiXCR, one entry per CDR3 protein. The data contain thousands of distinct CDR3 sequences, roughly an eighth of them seen just once; the ten biggest clones take up 14%. V was clipped by 6 bases and J by 10 bases, with 10 bases between them. The CDR3 length is 11 residues. Documented time point: sample taken at primary tumor resection. The study sequenced unsorted whole RNA from tumor, nontumor lung or frozen PBMC. The source of this sequence is a male donor with early-stage non-small cell lung cancer. The rearrangement uses TRBV12-3 or TRBV12-4 and TRBJ2-1, with D hard to call. The starting material was lung tumor tissue, obtained at surgery. DNA for the CDR3: TGTGCCAGCAGCTTGTTTGGGGAGCAGTTCTTC. Amino acid sequence: CASSLFGEQFF.